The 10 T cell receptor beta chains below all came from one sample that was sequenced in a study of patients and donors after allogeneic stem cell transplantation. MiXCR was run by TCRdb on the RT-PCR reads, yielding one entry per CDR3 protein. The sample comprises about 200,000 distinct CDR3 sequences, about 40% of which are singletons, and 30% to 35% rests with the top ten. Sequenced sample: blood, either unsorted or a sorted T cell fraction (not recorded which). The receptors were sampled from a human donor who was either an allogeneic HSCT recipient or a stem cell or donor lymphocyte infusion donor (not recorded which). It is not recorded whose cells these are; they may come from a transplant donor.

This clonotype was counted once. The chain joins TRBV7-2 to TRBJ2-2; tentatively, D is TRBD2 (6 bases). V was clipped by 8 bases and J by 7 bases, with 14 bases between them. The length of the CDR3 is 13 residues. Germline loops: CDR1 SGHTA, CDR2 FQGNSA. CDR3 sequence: CASGGVRDGELFF. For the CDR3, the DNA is TGTGCCAGCGGCGGGGTTCGGGACGGGGAGCTGTTTTTT.

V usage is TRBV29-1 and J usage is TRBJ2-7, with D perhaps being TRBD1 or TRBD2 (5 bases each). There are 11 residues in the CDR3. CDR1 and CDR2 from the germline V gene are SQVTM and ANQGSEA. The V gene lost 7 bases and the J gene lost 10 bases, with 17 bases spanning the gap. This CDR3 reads CSAYEGKIQYF. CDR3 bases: TGCAGCGCCTACGAGGGGAAGATTCAGTACTTC.

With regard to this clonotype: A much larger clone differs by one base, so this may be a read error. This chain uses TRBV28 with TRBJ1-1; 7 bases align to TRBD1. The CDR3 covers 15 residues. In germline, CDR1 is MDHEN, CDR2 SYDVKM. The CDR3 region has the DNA TGTGCCAGCAGTTTATTTACCGACAGGGACACTGAAGCTCTCTTT. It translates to CASSLFTDRDTEALF.

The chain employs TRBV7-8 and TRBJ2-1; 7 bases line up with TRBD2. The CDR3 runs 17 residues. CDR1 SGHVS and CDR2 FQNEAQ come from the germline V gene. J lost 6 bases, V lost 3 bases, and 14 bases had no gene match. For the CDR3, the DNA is TGTGCCAGCAGCTTCAATATGGGGAGGGAAAAAGGCAATGAGCAGTTCTTC. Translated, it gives CASSFNMGREKGNEQFF.

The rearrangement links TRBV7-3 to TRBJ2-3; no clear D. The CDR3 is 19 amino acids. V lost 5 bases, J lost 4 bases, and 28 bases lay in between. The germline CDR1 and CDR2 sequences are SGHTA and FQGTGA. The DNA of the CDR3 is TGTGCCAGCAGCCGATTACCCGATTTAGTTGGCGGCATGGCAGATACGCAGTATTTT. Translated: CASSRLPDLVGGMADTQYF. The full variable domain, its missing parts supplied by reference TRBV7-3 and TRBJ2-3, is GAGVSQTPSNKVTEKGKYVELRCDPISGHTALYWYRQSLGQGPEFLIYFQGTGAADDSGLPNDRFFAVRPEGSVSTLKIQRTERGDSAVYLCASSRLPDLVGGMADTQYFGPGTRLTVL.

This chain's CDR3 is CASSPPGARQPQHF. For the CDR3, the DNA is TGTGCCAGCAGCCCACCAGGGGCAAGGCAGCCCCAGCATTTT. The rearrangement uses TRBV4-2 and TRBJ1-5, with D possibly TRBD1 on 6 matching bases. CDR3 length equals 14 residues. Germline V lookup: CDR1 LGHNA, CDR2 YNFKEQ. Between the trimmed V and J ends, which lost 4 bases and 7 bases, there was a span of 14 bases.

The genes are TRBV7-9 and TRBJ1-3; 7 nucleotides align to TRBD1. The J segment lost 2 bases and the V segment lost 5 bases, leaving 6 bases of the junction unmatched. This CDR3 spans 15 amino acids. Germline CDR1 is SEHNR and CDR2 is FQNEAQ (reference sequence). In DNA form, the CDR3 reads TGTGCCAGCAGCCTAGACAGGGTGCCTGGAAACACCATATATTTT. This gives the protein CASSLDRVPGNTIYF. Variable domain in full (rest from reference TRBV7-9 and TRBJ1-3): DTGVSQNPRHKITKRGQNVTFRCDPISEHNRLYWYRQTLGQGPEFLTYFQNEAQLEKSRLLSDRFSAERPKGSFSTLEIQRTEQGDSAMYLCASSLDRVPGNTIYFGEGSWLTVV.

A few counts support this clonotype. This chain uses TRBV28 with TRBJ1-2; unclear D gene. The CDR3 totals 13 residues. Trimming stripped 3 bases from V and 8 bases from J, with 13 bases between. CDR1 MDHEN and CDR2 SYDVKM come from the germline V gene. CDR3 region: CASSLSPLGGYTF. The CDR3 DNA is TGTGCCAGCAGTTTGTCGCCCCTCGGGGGCTACACCTTC.

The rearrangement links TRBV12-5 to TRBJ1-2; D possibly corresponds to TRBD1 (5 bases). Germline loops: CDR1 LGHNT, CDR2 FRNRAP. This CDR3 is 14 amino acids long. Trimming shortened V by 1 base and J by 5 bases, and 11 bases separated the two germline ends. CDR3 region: CASGLAGLSYGYTF. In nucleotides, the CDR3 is TGTGCTAGTGGTTTGGCGGGACTCTCGTATGGCTACACCTTC.

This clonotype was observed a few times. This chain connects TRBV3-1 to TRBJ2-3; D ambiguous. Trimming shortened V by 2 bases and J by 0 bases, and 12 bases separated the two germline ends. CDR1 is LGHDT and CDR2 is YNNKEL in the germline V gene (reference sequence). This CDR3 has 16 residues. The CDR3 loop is CASSQMTVTSTDTQYF. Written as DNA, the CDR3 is TGTGCCAGCAGCCAAATGACGGTTACTAGCACAGATACGCAGTATTTT.